These T cell receptor beta chains were read from a single sample in a study of Graves' ophthalmopathy and Graves' hyperthyroidism. TCRdb re-called the multiplex PCR reads through MiXCR, storing one row per CDR3 protein. The table has about 500,000 distinct CDR3 sequences, around an eighth seen once; the top ten hold 9.8%. The specimen was blood. The origin of the receptors is a woman younger than 45 with Graves' ophthalmopathy. Both conserved end residues are part of each CDR3. The D gene is left open where the match is weak. Expanded clones get a size class; other rows say once, few or many, or leave the size out.

abundance: many
v_gene: TRBV6-2/TRBV6-3
j_gene: TRBJ1-1
d_gene: -
CDR3aa: CASSYSMIVGRDTEAFF
CDR3nt: TGTGCCAGCAGTTACTCGATGATTGTTGGCAGGGACACTGAAGCTTTCTTT

abundance: many
v_gene: TRBV20-1
j_gene: TRBJ1-6
d_gene: -
CDR3aa: CSARDLGVDSPLHF
CDR3nt: TGCAGTGCTAGAGATTTGGGGGTAGATTCACCCCTCCACTTT

abundance: -
v_gene: TRBV11-2
j_gene: TRBJ1-1
d_gene: -
CDR3aa: CASSHLPGEAFF
CDR3nt: TGTGCCAGCAGCCATCTCCCCGGGGAAGCTTTCTTT

abundance: many
v_gene: TRBV25-1
j_gene: TRBJ1-2
d_gene: -
CDR3aa: CASSETHRIYGYTF
CDR3nt: TGTGCCAGCAGTGAAACACACAGGATATATGGCTACACCTTC

abundance: -
v_gene: TRBV20-1
j_gene: TRBJ2-7
d_gene: TRBD2
CDR3aa: CSVISSGRGSYEQYF
CDR3nt: TGCAGTGTTATTTCTAGCGGGAGGGGGTCCTACGAGCAGTACTTC

abundance: many
v_gene: TRBV20-1
j_gene: TRBJ1-5
d_gene: -
CDR3aa: CSASGNQPQHF
CDR3nt: TGCAGTGCTAGTGGCAATCAGCCCCAGCATTTT

abundance: many
v_gene: TRBV5-1
j_gene: TRBJ1-2
d_gene: -
CDR3aa: CASSLDQVLLGHGYTF
CDR3nt: TGCGCCAGCAGCTTGGATCAGGTCCTTTTAGGCCATGGCTACACCTTC

abundance: -
v_gene: TRBV7-9
j_gene: TRBJ2-7
d_gene: -
CDR3aa: CASTAAQSYEQYF
CDR3nt: TGTGCCAGCACCGCGGCCCAATCCTACGAGCAGTACTTC

abundance: many
v_gene: TRBV6-1
j_gene: TRBJ2-7
d_gene: TRBD2
CDR3aa: CASSEAVAGVYEQYF
CDR3nt: TGTGCCAGCAGTGAAGCTGTAGCGGGAGTTTACGAGCAGTACTTC

abundance: many
v_gene: TRBV5-1
j_gene: TRBJ1-5
d_gene: -
CDR3aa: CASSPGLSSNQPQHF
CDR3nt: TGCGCCAGCAGCCCAGGACTGTCTAGCAATCAGCCCCAGCATTTT

abundance: many
v_gene: TRBV3-1
j_gene: TRBJ1-6
d_gene: -
CDR3aa: CASSQGQGSPLHF
CDR3nt: TGTGCCAGCAGCCAAGGGCAGGGTTCACCCCTCCACTTT

abundance: many
v_gene: TRBV11-1
j_gene: TRBJ1-1
d_gene: -
CDR3aa: CASKGWMNTEAFF
CDR3nt: TGTGCCAGCAAGGGGTGGATGAACACTGAAGCTTTCTTT

abundance: many
v_gene: TRBV6-2/TRBV6-3
j_gene: TRBJ1-5
d_gene: -
CDR3aa: CASSYDRDQPQHF
CDR3nt: TGTGCCAGCAGTTACGATCGAGATCAGCCCCAGCATTTT

abundance: many
v_gene: TRBV14
j_gene: TRBJ1-2
d_gene: -
CDR3aa: CASSQIQGRPYYGYTF
CDR3nt: TGTGCCAGCAGCCAAATTCAGGGCCGCCCTTACTATGGCTACACCTTC

abundance: many
v_gene: TRBV6-5
j_gene: TRBJ1-2
d_gene: TRBD1
CDR3aa: CASSYVSGTAYGYTF
CDR3nt: TGTGCCAGCAGTTATGTCTCCGGGACAGCTTATGGCTACACCTTC

abundance: -
v_gene: TRBV5-8
j_gene: TRBJ1-1
d_gene: -
CDR3aa: CASSSLTSGFTEAFF
CDR3nt: TGTGCCAGCAGCTCACTTACTTCAGGGTTTACTGAAGCTTTCTTT

abundance: many
v_gene: TRBV11-2
j_gene: TRBJ2-2
d_gene: TRBD2
CDR3aa: CASSLGPSGMNTGELFF
CDR3nt: TGTGCCAGCAGCTTAGGTCCTAGCGGGATGAACACCGGGGAGCTGTTTTTC

abundance: many
v_gene: TRBV6-1
j_gene: TRBJ1-2
d_gene: TRBD1
CDR3aa: CASSPGGHGYGYTF
CDR3nt: TGTGCCAGCAGTCCAGGGGGGCATGGATATGGCTACACCTTC

abundance: many
v_gene: TRBV6-1
j_gene: TRBJ1-5
d_gene: -
CDR3aa: CASSGRGRSNQPQHF
CDR3nt: TGTGCCAGCAGTGGACGGGGCAGAAGCAATCAGCCCCAGCATTTT

abundance: few
v_gene: TRBV4-1
j_gene: TRBJ2-2
d_gene: TRBD1
CDR3aa: CASSQVRTGNTGELFF
CDR3nt: TGCGCCAGCAGCCAGGTTAGGACAGGGAACACCGGGGAGCTGTTTTTT

abundance: many
v_gene: TRBV7-9
j_gene: TRBJ2-2
d_gene: -
CDR3aa: CASSWANTGELFF
CDR3nt: TGTGCCAGCAGCTGGGCGAACACCGGGGAGCTGTTTTTT

abundance: -
v_gene: TRBV12-3/TRBV12-4
j_gene: TRBJ1-2
d_gene: -
CDR3aa: CASSLELKPGYTF
CDR3nt: TGTGCCAGCAGTTTAGAGCTCAAACCCGGCTACACCTTC